The 9 T cell receptor beta chains below all came from one sample that was sequenced in a study of cytomegalovirus exposure and HLA in healthy donors. Using immunoSEQ multiplex PCR, the repertoire was profiled, and TCRdb retains in-frame clones only, with some absent. The profile shows 150,000 to 200,000 clones, about 82% of them singletons. Input material: PBMCs. The receptors stem from a man aged 25 to 40 in good health and CMV-seropositive.

The chain recombines TRBV30 with TRBJ2-5; 10 nucleotides align to TRBD2. The CDR3 runs 13 residues. V dropped 5 bases and J dropped 3; count of bases not matched to a gene: 3. Germline V gene lookup returns CDR1 GTSNPN and CDR2 SVGIG (reference sequence). For the CDR3, the DNA is TGTGCCTGGCATACTAGCGGGAAAGAGACCCAGTACTTC. This codes for CAWHTSGKETQYF.

The chain is built from TRBV7-8 and TRBJ2-7, with a weak D call TRBD1 (6 bases). The CDR3 consists of 16 residues. Germline values: CDR1 SGHVS, CDR2 FQNEAQ. The V gene lost 6 bases and the J gene lost 1 base, with 19 bases spanning the gap. The CDR3 sequence: CASRLTGPQPSYEQYF. For the CDR3, the DNA is TGTGCCAGCAGGTTGACAGGCCCGCAACCATCCTACGAGCAGTACTTC.

The chain combines TRBV10-3 with TRBJ1-1; 8 bases are shared with TRBD1. Germline values: CDR1 ENHRY, CDR2 SYGVKD. Trimming at V came to 0 bases and at J to 4 bases, leaving 10 bases not matched to a gene. The CDR3 length is 17 residues. The CDR3 DNA follows: TGTGCCATCAGTGAGTCGACCACAGGGGGATATGGCACTGAAGCTTTCTTT. It specifies CAISESTTGGYGTEAFF.

This chain uses TRBV9 with TRBJ2-1, with a weak D call TRBD2 (5 bases). Germline V gene data show CDR1 as SGDLS and CDR2 as YYNGEE. V was shortened by 0 bases and J by 0 bases, with 10 bases between the two germline ends. The CDR3 extends over 16 amino acids. The CDR3: CASSVGGRSSYNEQFF. DNA for the CDR3: TGTGCCAGCAGCGTAGGAGGGCGGAGCTCCTACAATGAGCAGTTCTTC.

The chain has TRBV30 and TRBJ2-5, with 11 bases aligning to TRBD1. Looked up from germline, CDR1 is GTSNPN and CDR2 is SVGIG (reference sequence). Unmatched junction bases numbered 5, after V lost 3 bases and J lost 5 bases. This CDR3 spans 14 amino acids. CDR3 protein: CAWSPGQGAETQYF. As DNA, the CDR3 is TGTGCCTGGAGCCCCGGACAGGGGGCGGAGACCCAGTACTTC.

The chain uses TRBV12-5 and TRBJ2-1; 12 nucleotides align to TRBD1. The V gene's germline CDR1 is LGHNT and CDR2 FRNRAP. After removal of 6 bases from V and 16 bases from J, the junction contained 13 bases not matched to a gene. The CDR3 runs to 14 residues. Written as DNA, the CDR3 is TGTGCTAGTGGCCCCCCACCCGGGACAGGGGGCGAATTCTTC. It yields the protein CASGPPPGTGGEFF.

There are a few counts of this clone. The rearrangement joins TRBV7-2 to TRBJ2-2, with 11 positions matching TRBD1. This CDR3 comprises 17 residues. With 5 bases clipped from V and 3 bases from J, the junction kept 8 bases outside the gene matches. Germline V gene lookup returns CDR1 SGHTA and CDR2 FQGNSA. The DNA of the CDR3 is TGTGCCAGCAGCATTCACCGGGACAGGGGGTACACCGGGGAGCTGTTTTTT. Amino acids: CASSIHRDRGYTGELFF.

The V call is TRBV4-3, the J call TRBJ2-1, with 7 positions matching TRBD2. Trimming cost V 1 base and J 4 bases; bases outside gene matches: 13. The CDR3 spans 18 residues. Germline CDR1 reads LGHNA; CDR2 reads YSLEER. DNA for the CDR3: TGCGCCAGCAGCCAAGTATCCCCTGCTAGCGGCCCATACAATGAGCAGTTCTTC. This sequence encodes CASSQVSPASGPYNEQFF.

The chain uses TRBV7-2 and TRBJ2-2; D is perhaps TRBD1 (5 bases). This CDR3 has 15 residues. Germline V CDR1 and CDR2: SGHTA, FQGNSA. V lost 0 bases and J lost 6, with 11 bases in between. The CDR3 region is CASSLASRQPGELFF. Written as DNA, the CDR3 is TGTGCCAGCAGCTTAGCCTCACGACAGCCCGGGGAGCTGTTTTTT.